The present T cell receptor beta chain was sequenced within a study of PD-L1 blockade in urothelial cancer. For the study at large: Male sex and bladder-origin urothelial cancer characterized about nine tenths of the roughly 29 patients.

Time point denoted: pretreatment peripheral blood. A spike-in of synthetic TCR analog templates was added to each PCR. Data came from immunoSEQ multiplex PCR; TCRdb stores just in-frame clones and leaves some out. The sample includes 48,000 or so clones, around 90% of them seen just once. This clonotype originated in a woman aged 60 to 75 with urothelial cancer. The sequenced sample was PBMCs, obtained around atezolizumab (anti-PD-L1) treatment.

The CDR3 protein is CASSRTAGGRTDTQYF. The CDR3 DNA sequence: TGTGCCAGCAGCCGAACAGCGGGGGGGAGAACAGATACGCAGTATTTT. This chain uses TRBV6-6 with TRBJ2-3; TRBD2 agrees at 10 bases. The CDR3 has 16 amino acids. In germline, CDR1 is MNHNY, CDR2 SVGAGI (reference sequence). The ends lost 6 bases at V and 3 bases at J; junction bases unmatched: 9.